Listed here are 3 T cell receptor beta chains from one sample, sequenced in a study of blood T cell repertoires in COVID-19. TCRdb's table, derived via immunoSEQ multiplex PCR, lists solely in-frame clones and lacks some. The sample lists 200,000 to 300,000 clones; around 89% were seen once. Input material: PBMCs or T cells enriched from blood (not recorded which). The receptors stem from a man aged 45 to 65 who had been exposed to COVID-19.

The chain uses TRBV19 and TRBJ2-3; D might be TRBD1 (5 bases). Germline-derived CDR1 and CDR2 are LNHDA and SQIVND (reference sequence). V dropped 4 bases and J dropped 1 base, with 9 bases sitting between them. The CDR3 has 14 residues. As DNA, the CDR3 is TGTGCCAGTAGTACCTCACAGGGCACAGATACGCAGTATTTT. Translating gives CASSTSQGTDTQYF. Full variable domain (rest looked up from reference TRBV19 and TRBJ2-3): DGGITQSPKYLFRKEGQNVTLSCEQNLNHDAMYWYRQDPGQGLRLIYYSQIVNDFQKGDIAEGYSVSREKKESFPLTVTSAQKNPTAFYLCASSTSQGTDTQYFGPGTRLTVL.

The chain employs TRBV5-1 and TRBJ1-1, with 7 bases lining up with TRBD1. Germline V gene data show CDR1 as SGHRS and CDR2 as YFSETQ. V was pared by 4 bases and J by 2 bases, with 5 bases of the junction left unmatched. The CDR3 is 14 residues long. The CDR3, as DNA: TGCGCCAGCAGCCAGACAGGGACCAACACTGAAGCTTTCTTT. It translates to CASSQTGTNTEAFF. The complete variable domain, with remaining parts taken from reference TRBV5-1 and TRBJ1-1, reads KAGVTQTPRYLIKTRGQQVTLSCSPISGHRSVSWYQQTPGQGLQFLFEYFSETQRNKGNFPGRFSGRQFSNSRSEMNVSTLELGDSALYLCASSQTGTNTEAFFGQGTRLTVV.

The rearrangement uses TRBV4-1 and TRBJ1-6; D unclear. The CDR3 has 15 amino acids. CDR1 is MGHRA, CDR2 YSYEKL, per germline. Trimming left V 1 base short and J 9 bases short, with 13 bases between. The CDR3 coding sequence is TGCGCCAGCAGCCAAGTTTTAGGTTCAGGTTCACCCCTCCACTTT. This codes for CASSQVLGSGSPLHF.